The rows below give T cell receptor beta chains drawn from one sample of a study of OX40 agonist ivuxolimab in advanced cancers. The assay was immunoSEQ multiplex PCR, and TCRdb's table has in-frame clones only and misses some. This sample carries about 46,000 clones, 70% to 90% of them seen once, and the ten largest clones take about 11%. The sequencing here drew on CD4+ or CD8+ T cells sorted from blood, taken in a trial of the OX40 agonist ivuxolimab. These receptors were taken from an adult with an advanced solid tumor such as melanoma, head and neck, liver or kidney cancer. Each CDR3 is given without its conserved first and last residue. Size is omitted from some rows. Given values are once, few, many or a class for expanded clones.

j_call: TRBJ2-5; cdr3_length: 16; v_call: TRBV4-2; clone_size: .; cdr3_aa: ASSQVATSGRAGETQY
j_call: TRBJ2-7; cdr3_length: 12; v_call: TRBV27; clone_size: .; cdr3_aa: ASSFAGGSYEQY
j_call: TRBJ2-1; cdr3_length: 17; v_call: TRBV4-3; clone_size: once; cdr3_aa: ASSHHIFSETRSYNEQF
j_call: TRBJ1-1; cdr3_length: 13; v_call: TRBV13; clone_size: .; cdr3_aa: ASSLGDYARTEAF
j_call: TRBJ2-7; cdr3_length: 10; v_call: TRBV7-9; clone_size: .; cdr3_aa: ASGRGAYEQY
j_call: TRBJ2-3; cdr3_length: 13; v_call: TRBV4-1; clone_size: .; cdr3_aa: ASSQEAGAGDTQY
j_call: TRBJ2-3; cdr3_length: 13; v_call: TRBV4-2; clone_size: .; cdr3_aa: ASSQVAIGTDTQY
j_call: TRBJ2-1; cdr3_length: 14; v_call: TRBV7-6; clone_size: few; cdr3_aa: ASSVYLAGGQSEQF
j_call: TRBJ2-7; cdr3_length: 11; v_call: TRBV29-1; clone_size: .; cdr3_aa: SVALMTGNEQY
j_call: TRBJ2-7; cdr3_length: 12; v_call: TRBV5-1; clone_size: .; cdr3_aa: ASSLFGGSYEQY
j_call: TRBJ1-1; cdr3_length: 10; v_call: TRBV6-5; clone_size: .; cdr3_aa: ASVGLNTEAF